The present TCR beta chain was sequenced within a study of T cell repertoires in cytomegalovirus infection. About the study: Recently identified HLA-C-restricted CMV epitopes and well-studied HLA-B-restricted CMV epitopes were used by the study. Indications of both CMV infection and matching HLA type were provided by public TCR beta signatures. Overall study findings and caveats: What dominated the ex vivo response were HLA-C-restricted CMV-specific TCR beta clonotypes.

The CDR3 length is 17 residues. Trimming pared 4 bases from V and 2 bases from J, leaving 21 bases between. CDR1 and CDR2 from the germline V gene are SGHVS and FNYEAQ. TCRdb re-analysed the reads in MiXCR, keeping a single row per CDR3 protein. In the table there are about 34,000 distinct CDR3 sequences, over 50% of which are singletons. Details on this clonotype: Its target is not known.

The sequence was obtained from a human donor in good health (CMV status not recorded). Some clones in this sample may be carry-over from other donors' samples. Sequenced here: CD8+ T cells from cultured PBMCs, sampled from culture after CMV antigen stimulation. The chain couples TRBV7-6 to TRBJ2-7; D is possibly TRBD1 (8 bases). CDR3 nucleotides: TGTGCCAGCAGCTCGGGGGGTACAGGGGGTATACCCTACGAGCAGTACTTC. Translation gives CASSSGGTGGIPYEQYF.